This T cell receptor beta chain was captured by sequencing in a study of persistence of HIV-infected CD4 T cells. Study overall: A couple of participants gave one leukapheresis sample; others gave up to roughly 180 mL blood repeatedly.

The CDR3 has 14 residues. Looked up from germline, CDR1 is SGHTA and CDR2 is FQGNSA. The V end lost 5 bases, the J end lost 0 bases, and 10 bases lay between the germline ends. Nonspecific anti-CD3/anti-CD28 bead stimulation represents the broad CD4+ T cell repertoire. Responding CD4+ T cells were sorted by upregulation of both CD40 ligand and CD69. The immunoSEQ assay was version 4, run in survey mode. Clones were read by immunoSEQ multiplex PCR, and TCRdb kept only the in-frame ones, dropping some. There are 40,000 to 55,000 clones in the sample; about nine tenths occur only once, and under 0.55% lies in the top ten. Notes on this clone: The antigen remains unidentified.

The sample here was CD4+ T cells sorted from PBMCs after roughly 18-hour stimulation, taken from a patient who received antiretroviral therapy. The chain couples TRBV7-2 to TRBJ1-1, with D possibly TRBD1 on 5 matching bases. This sequence was found in an adult woman with HIV who was CMV-seropositive. The CDR3 loop is CASSHRGMNTEAFF. The CDR3 DNA is TGTGCCAGCAGCCACCGGGGCATGAACACTGAAGCTTTCTTT. Full variable domain (missing parts from reference TRBV7-2 and TRBJ1-1): GAGVSQSPSNKVTEKGKDVELRCDPISGHTALYWYRQSLGQGLEFLIYFQGNSAPDKSGLPSDRFSAERTGGSVSTLTIQRTQQEDSAVYLCASSHRGMNTEAFFGQGTRLTVV.